In this sample, the clone carrying this T cell receptor beta chain turned up many times. The antigen is not known. Using RNA template, CDR3s of TCR alpha and beta were amplified with iRepertoire arm-PCR. One-step reverse transcription and amplification started from approximately 100-400 ng of tissue mRNA or PBMC total RNA. Each CDR3 protein is one row after TCRdb ran MiXCR on the multiplex PCR reads. The data show 170,000 or so distinct CDR3 sequences, under 55% seen once. The sample is drawn from a study of glioma-infiltrating T cells. The study's findings and limits: Very few CDR3 sequences were shared between tissue and blood. Above-expected tissue-blood divergence occurred in all gliomas, most in low-grade ones.

Germline CDR1 is MDHEN and CDR2 is SYDVKM. There are 13 residues in the CDR3. The V gene lost 6 bases and the J gene lost 1 base, with 9 bases spanning the gap. The sequenced sample consisted of glioma tissue, nonneoplastic brain tissue, or PBMCs (not recorded which). This chain joins TRBV28 and TRBJ1-2, with no clear D. The origin of this receptor is a human donor with low-grade glioma or glioblastoma, undergoing nonglioma brain surgery, or in good health (not recorded which). The CDR3 DNA follows: TGTGCCAGCAGCGCCGGGGTTAACTATGGCTACACCTTC. Translation: CASSAGVNYGYTF.